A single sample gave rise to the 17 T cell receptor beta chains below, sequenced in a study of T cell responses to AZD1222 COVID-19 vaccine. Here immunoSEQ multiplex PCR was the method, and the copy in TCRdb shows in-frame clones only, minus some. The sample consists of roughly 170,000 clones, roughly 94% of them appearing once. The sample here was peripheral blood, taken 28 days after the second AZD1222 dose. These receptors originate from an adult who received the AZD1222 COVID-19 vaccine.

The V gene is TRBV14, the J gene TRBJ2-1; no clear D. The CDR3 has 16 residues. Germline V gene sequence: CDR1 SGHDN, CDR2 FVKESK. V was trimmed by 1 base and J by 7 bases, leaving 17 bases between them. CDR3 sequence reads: CASSQAGLKAVNEQFF. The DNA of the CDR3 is TGTGCCAGCAGCCAAGCGGGCCTTAAGGCGGTAAATGAGCAGTTCTTC.

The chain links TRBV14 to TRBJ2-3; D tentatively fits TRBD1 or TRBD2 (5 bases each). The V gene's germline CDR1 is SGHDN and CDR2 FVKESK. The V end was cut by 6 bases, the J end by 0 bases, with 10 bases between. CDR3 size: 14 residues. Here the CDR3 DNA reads TGTGCCAGCAGGGGGACGCATAGCACAGATACGCAGTATTTT. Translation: CASRGTHSTDTQYF.

This chain's CDR3 is CASRGQAGSADTQYF. Here the CDR3 DNA reads TGTGCCAGCAGGGGGCAAGCGGGAAGTGCAGATACGCAGTATTTT. This chain links TRBV2 with TRBJ2-3, with 7 bases matching TRBD2. Germline V gene lookup returns CDR1 SNHLY and CDR2 FYNNEI. This CDR3 has 15 amino acids. The V segment lost 6 bases and the J segment 4 bases; nucleotides outside the gene matches: 10.

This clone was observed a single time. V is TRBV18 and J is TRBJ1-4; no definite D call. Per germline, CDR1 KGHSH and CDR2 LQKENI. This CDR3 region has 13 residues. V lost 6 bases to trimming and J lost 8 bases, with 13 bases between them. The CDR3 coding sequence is TGTGCCAGCTCCCCTGGACGGGAAGAAAAACTGTTTTTT. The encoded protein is CASSPGREEKLFF. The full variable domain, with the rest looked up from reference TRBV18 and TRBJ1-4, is NAGVMQNPRHLVRRRGQEARLRCSPMKGHSHVYWYRQLPEEGLKFMVYLQKENIIDESGMPKERFSAEFPKEGPSILRIQQVVRGDSAAYFCASSPGREEKLFFGSGTQLSVL.

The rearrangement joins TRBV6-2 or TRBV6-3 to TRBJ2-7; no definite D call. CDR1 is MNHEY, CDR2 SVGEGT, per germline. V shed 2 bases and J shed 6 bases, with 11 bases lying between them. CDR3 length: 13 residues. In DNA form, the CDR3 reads TGTGCCAGCAGTTACGCCGGGCTCTCCGAGCAGTACTTC. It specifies CASSYAGLSEQYF.

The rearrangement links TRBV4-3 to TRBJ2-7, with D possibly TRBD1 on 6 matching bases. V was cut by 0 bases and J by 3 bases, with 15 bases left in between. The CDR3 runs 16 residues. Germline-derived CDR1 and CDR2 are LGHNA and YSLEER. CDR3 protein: CASSQEIGQGSYEQYF. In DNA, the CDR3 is TGCGCCAGCAGCCAAGAAATTGGCCAGGGGAGCTACGAGCAGTACTTC.

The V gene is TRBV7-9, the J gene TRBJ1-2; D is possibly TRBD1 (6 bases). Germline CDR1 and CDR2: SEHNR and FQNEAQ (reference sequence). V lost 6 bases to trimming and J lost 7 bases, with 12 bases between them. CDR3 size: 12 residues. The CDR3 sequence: CASSTGISGYTF. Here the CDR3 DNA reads TGTGCCAGCAGTACAGGGATTTCTGGCTACACCTTC.

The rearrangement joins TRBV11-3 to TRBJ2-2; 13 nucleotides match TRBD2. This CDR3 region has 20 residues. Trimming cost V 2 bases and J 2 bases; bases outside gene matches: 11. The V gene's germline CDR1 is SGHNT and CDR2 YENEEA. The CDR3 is CASSLSGLAGFLGNTGELFF. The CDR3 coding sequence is TGTGCCAGCAGCTTATCGGGACTAGCGGGGTTTCTGGGAAACACCGGGGAGCTGTTTTTT.

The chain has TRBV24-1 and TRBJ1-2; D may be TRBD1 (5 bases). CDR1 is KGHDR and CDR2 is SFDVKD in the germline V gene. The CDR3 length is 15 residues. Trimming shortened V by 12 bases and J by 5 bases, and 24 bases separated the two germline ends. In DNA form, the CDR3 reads TGTGCCCTCCATGGGGTCGTTAAGGGACTATATGGCTACACCTTC. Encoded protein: CALHGVVKGLYGYTF.

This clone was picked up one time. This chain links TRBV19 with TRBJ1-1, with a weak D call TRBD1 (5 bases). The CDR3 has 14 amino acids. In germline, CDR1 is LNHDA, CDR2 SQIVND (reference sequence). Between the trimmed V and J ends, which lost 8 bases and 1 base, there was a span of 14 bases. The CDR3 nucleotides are TGTGCCAGTTCCACGCGGGGCTCGAACACTGAAGCTTTCTTT. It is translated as CASSTRGSNTEAFF.

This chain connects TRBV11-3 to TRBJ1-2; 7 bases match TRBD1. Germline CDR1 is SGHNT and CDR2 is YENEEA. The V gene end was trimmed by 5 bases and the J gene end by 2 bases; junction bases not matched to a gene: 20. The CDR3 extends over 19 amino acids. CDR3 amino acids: CASSHDRDSYLSWNYGYTF. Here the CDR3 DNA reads TGTGCCAGCAGCCATGACCGGGACAGTTACTTGAGTTGGAACTATGGCTACACCTTC. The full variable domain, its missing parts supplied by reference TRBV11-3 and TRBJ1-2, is EAGVVQSPRYKIIEKKQPVAFWCNPISGHNTLYWYLQNLGQGPELLIRYENEEAVDDSQLPKDRFSAERLKGVDSTLKIQPAELGDSAVYLCASSHDRDSYLSWNYGYTFGSGTRLTVV.

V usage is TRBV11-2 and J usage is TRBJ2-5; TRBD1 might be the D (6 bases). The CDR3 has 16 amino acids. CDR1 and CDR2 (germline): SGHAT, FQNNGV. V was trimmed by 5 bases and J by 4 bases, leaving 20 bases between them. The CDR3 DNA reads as TGTGCCAGCAGCCGTACCGGGACAAAGGATGGAGAGACCCAGTACTTC. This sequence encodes CASSRTGTKDGETQYF.

The DNA for the CDR3 is TGTGCCAGCAGCTCCGGACTGGGAAGGAGCTACACCTTC. It codes for CASSSGLGRSYTF. The chain recombines TRBV5-6 with TRBJ1-2, with no clear D. Trimming removed 3 bases from V and 9 bases from J, with 15 bases in between. The CDR3 is 13 amino acids. CDR1 and CDR2 (germline): SGHDT, YYEEEE. Full variable domain (outside the CDR3, taken from reference TRBV5-6 and TRBJ1-2): DAGVTQSPTHLIKTRGQQVTLRCSPKSGHDTVSWYQQALGQGPQFIFQYYEEEERQRGNFPDRFSGHQFPNYSSELNVNALLLGDSALYLCASSSGLGRSYTFGSGTRLTVV.

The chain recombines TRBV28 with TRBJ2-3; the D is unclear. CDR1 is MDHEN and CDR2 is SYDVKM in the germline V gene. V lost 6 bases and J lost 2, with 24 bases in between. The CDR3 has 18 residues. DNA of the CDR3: TGTGCCAGCAGCCCTACCCTACCCCCTACTTCCCACACAGATACGCAGTATTTT. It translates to CASSPTLPPTSHTDTQYF.

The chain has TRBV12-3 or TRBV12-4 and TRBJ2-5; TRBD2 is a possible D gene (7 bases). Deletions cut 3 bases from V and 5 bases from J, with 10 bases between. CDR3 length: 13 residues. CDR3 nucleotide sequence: TGTGCCAGCAGTTTCAAGGGGGGGGAGACCCAGTACTTC. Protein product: CASSFKGGETQYF.

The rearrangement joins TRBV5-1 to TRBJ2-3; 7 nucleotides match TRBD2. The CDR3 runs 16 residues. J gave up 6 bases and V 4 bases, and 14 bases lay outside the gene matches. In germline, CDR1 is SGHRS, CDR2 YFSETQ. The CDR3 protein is CASSLGGTGGMDTQYF. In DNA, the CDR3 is TGCGCCAGCAGCCTGGGAGGGACTGGGGGAATGGATACGCAGTATTTT.

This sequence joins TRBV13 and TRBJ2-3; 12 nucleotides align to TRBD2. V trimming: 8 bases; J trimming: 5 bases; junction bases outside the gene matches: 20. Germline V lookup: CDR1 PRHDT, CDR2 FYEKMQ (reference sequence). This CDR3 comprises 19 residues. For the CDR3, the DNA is TGTGCCAGCCCGACTAGCGGGGGCCCAAGATCCCTCGAGGGAGATACGCAGTATTTT. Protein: CASPTSGGPRSLEGDTQYF.